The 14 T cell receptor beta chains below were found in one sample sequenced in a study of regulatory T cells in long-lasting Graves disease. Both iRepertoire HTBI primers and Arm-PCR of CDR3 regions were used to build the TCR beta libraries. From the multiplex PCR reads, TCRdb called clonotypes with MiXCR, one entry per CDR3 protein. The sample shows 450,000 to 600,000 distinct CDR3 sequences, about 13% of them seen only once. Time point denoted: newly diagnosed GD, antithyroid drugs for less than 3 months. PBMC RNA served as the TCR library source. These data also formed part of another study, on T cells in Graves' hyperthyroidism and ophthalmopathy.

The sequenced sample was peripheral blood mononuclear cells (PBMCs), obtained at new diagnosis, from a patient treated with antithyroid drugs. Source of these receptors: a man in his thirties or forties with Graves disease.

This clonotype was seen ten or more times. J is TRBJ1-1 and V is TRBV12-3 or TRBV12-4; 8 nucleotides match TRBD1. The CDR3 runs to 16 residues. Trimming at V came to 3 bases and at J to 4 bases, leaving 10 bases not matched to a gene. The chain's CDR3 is CASSFNRGGGGTEAFF. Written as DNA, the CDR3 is TGTGCCAGCAGTTTCAACAGGGGGGGGGGAGGCACTGAAGCTTTCTTT.

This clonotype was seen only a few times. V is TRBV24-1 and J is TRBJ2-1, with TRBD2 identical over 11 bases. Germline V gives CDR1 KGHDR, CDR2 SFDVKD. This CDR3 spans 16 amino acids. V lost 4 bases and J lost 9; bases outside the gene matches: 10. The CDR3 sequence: CATSELTSGIRGEQFF. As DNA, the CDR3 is TGTGCCACCAGTGAGTTGACTAGCGGGATTAGGGGTGAGCAGTTCTTC.

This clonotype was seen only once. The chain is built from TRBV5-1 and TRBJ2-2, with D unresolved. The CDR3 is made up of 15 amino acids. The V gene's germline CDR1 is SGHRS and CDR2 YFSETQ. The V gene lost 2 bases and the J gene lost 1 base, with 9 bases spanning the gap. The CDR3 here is CASSFLRQNTGELFF. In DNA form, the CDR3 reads TGCGCCAGCAGCTTTCTTCGGCAGAACACCGGGGAGCTGTTTTTT. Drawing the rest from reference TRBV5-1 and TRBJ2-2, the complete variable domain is KAGVTQTPRYLIKTRGQQVTLSCSPISGHRSVSWYQQTPGQGLQFLFEYFSETQRNKGNFPGRFSGRQFSNSRSEMNVSTLELGDSALYLCASSFLRQNTGELFFGEGSRLTVL.

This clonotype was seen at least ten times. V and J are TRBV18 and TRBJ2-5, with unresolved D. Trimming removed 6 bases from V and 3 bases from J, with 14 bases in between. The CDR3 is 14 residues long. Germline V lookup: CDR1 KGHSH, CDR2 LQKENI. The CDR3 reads CASSPSWPEETQYF. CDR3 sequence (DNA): TGTGCCAGCTCCCCATCATGGCCGGAAGAGACCCAGTACTTC.

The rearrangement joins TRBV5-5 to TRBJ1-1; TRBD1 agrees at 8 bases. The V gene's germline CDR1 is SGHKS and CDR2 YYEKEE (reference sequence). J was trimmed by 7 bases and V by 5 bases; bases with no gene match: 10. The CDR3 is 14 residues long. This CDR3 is CASSSPGQEIEAFF. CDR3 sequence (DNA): TGTGCCAGCAGTTCCCCGGGACAGGAGATTGAAGCTTTCTTT.

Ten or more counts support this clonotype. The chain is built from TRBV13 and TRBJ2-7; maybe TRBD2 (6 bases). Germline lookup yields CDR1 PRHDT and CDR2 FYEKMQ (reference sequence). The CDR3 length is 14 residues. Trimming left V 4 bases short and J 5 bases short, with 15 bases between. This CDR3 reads CASSYRGTRDEQYF. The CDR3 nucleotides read TGTGCCAGCAGCTATCGGGGGACCCGGGACGAGCAGTACTTC.

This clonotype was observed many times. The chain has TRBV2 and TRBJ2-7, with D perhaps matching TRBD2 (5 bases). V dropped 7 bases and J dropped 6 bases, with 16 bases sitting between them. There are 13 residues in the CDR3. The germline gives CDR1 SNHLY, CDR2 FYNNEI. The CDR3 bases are TGTGCCAGCATTCCCCCCGGAGGCTCCGAGCAGTACTTC. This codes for CASIPPGGSEQYF.

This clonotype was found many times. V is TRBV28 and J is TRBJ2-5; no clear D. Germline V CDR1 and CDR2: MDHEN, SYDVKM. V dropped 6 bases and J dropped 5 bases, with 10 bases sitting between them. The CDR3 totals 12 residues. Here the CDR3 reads CASSDGYETQYF. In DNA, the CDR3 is TGTGCCAGCAGCGATGGGTACGAGACCCAGTACTTC.

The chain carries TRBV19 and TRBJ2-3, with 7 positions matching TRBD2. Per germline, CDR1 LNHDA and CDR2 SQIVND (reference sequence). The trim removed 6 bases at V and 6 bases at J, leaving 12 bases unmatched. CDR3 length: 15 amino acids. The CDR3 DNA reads TGTGCCAGTAGCGGCGGGAGTGCCTCCTACGATACGCAGTATTTT. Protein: CASSGGSASYDTQYF. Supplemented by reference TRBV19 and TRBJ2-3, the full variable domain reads DGGITQSPKYLFRKEGQNVTLSCEQNLNHDAMYWYRQDPGQGLRLIYYSQIVNDFQKGDIAEGYSVSREKKESFPLTVTSAQKNPTAFYLCASSGGSASYDTQYFGPGTRLTVL.

In DNA, the CDR3 is TGTGCCAGCAGCCAGTTTTTAACAACCATTGGGGAGCAGTACTTC. It codes for CASSQFLTTIGEQYF. This chain uses TRBV3-1 with TRBJ2-7, with D hard to call. Germline CDR1 reads LGHDT; CDR2 reads YNNKEL (reference sequence). This CDR3 contains 15 residues. V lost 3 bases, J lost 7 bases, and 19 bases lay in between.

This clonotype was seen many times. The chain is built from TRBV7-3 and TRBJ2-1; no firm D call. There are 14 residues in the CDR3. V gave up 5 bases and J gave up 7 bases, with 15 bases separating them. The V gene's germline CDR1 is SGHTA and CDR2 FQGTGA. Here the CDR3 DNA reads TGTGCCAGCAGCAAGTCGGCGGCCCGTAATGAGCAGTTCTTC. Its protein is CASSKSAARNEQFF. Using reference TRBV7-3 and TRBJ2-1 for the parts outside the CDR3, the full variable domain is GAGVSQTPSNKVTEKGKYVELRCDPISGHTALYWYRQSLGQGPEFLIYFQGTGAADDSGLPNDRFFAVRPEGSVSTLKIQRTERGDSAVYLCASSKSAARNEQFFGPGTRLTVL.

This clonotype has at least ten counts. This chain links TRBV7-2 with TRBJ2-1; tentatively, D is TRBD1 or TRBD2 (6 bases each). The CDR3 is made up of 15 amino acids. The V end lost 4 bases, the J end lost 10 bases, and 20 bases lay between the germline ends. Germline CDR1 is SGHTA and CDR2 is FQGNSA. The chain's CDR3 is CASSSRDYKGGEQFF. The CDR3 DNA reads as TGTGCCAGCAGCTCCCGCGACTACAAAGGGGGGGAGCAGTTCTTC.

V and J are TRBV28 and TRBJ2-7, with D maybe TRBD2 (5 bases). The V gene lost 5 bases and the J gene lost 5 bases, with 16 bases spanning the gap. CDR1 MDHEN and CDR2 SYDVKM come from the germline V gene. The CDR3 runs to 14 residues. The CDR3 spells CASSPEGVFHEQYF. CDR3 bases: TGTGCCAGCAGTCCTGAGGGTGTTTTCCACGAGCAGTACTTC.

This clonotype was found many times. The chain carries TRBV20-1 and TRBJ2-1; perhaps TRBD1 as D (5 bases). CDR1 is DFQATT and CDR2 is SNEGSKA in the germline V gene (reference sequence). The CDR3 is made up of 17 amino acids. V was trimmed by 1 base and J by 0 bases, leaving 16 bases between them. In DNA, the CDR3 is TGCAGTGCTAGAGTGGGTGTTGCAGGACACTCCTACAATGAGCAGTTCTTC. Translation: CSARVGVAGHSYNEQFF.